This is a list of T cell receptor beta chains from one sample in a study of PD-L1 blockade in urothelial cancer. TCRdb's table, derived via immunoSEQ multiplex PCR, lists solely in-frame clones and lacks some. In the table there are about 32,000 clones, 84% of which are singletons. The material sequenced was PBMCs, taken around atezolizumab (anti-PD-L1) treatment. The receptors derive from a man aged 55-75 years with urothelial cancer. CDR3s include the opening cysteine and the closing phenylalanine or tryptophan. Fields, in order: J gene, D gene, clone size, V gene, CDR3 protein, CDR3 DNA. D genes are given only for firm matches. Clone sizes are given selectively: once, few, many, or a class where the clone is expanded.

>TRBJ2-1|.|.|TRBV5-5
CASRLEGDHNEQFF
TGTGCCAGCAGACTTGAGGGGGATCACAATGAGCAGTTCTTC
>TRBJ1-5|TRBD1|.|TRBV5-1
CASSLTGGRSQPQHF
TGCGCCAGCAGTTTGACAGGGGGCCGTTCCCAGCCCCAGCATTTT
>TRBJ1-1|.|once|TRBV2
CASSGVSSNTEAFF
TGTGCCAGCAGTGGTGTAAGCTCGAACACTGAAGCTTTCTTT
>TRBJ2-1|TRBD1|.|TRBV19
CASSPIYRGAYYEQFF
TGTGCCAGTAGTCCCATTTACAGGGGGGCTTACTATGAGCAGTTCTTC
>TRBJ2-1|TRBD2|.|TRBV5-1
CASSAGTSLYNEQFF
TGCGCCAGCAGTGCCGGGACTAGCCTCTACAATGAGCAGTTCTTC
>TRBJ1-1|.|.|TRBV2
CASSPSGRSEAFF
TGTGCCAGCAGCCCATCAGGGAGGTCTGAAGCTTTCTTT
>TRBJ1-5|TRBD1|.|TRBV2
CASSERGTGNQPQHF
TGTGCCAGCAGTGAACGGGGGACAGGTAATCAGCCCCAGCATTTT
>TRBJ2-7|.|few|TRBV5-5
CASSLRDYGGYEQYF
TGTGCCAGCAGCTTGCGTGACTACGGGGGCTACGAGCAGTACTTC
>TRBJ1-3|.|.|TRBV7-8
CASSPRPTGSFGNTIYF
TGTGCCAGCAGCCCACGCCCCACAGGGTCATTCGGAAACACCATATATTTT
>TRBJ2-7|.|.|TRBV11-3
CASSLEQSYEQYF
TGTGCCAGCAGCTTAGAACAGTCCTACGAGCAGTACTTC
>TRBJ1-5|TRBD1|.|TRBV7-8
CASRGGYNSNQPQHF
TGTGCCAGCAGAGGGGGCTACAATAGCAATCAGCCCCAGCATTTT
>TRBJ1-4|TRBD1|.|TRBV6-5
CASSYGQGIEKLFF
TGTGCCAGCAGTTACGGACAGGGTATTGAAAAACTGTTTTTT
>TRBJ2-5|.|.|TRBV5-5
CASSYGGTETQYF
TGTGCCAGCAGCTACGGCGGGACAGAGACCCAGTACTTC
>TRBJ2-7|TRBD1|once|TRBV30
CAWSSFGTAKTYEQYF
TGTGCCTGGAGTTCATTCGGGACAGCCAAAACCTACGAGCAGTACTTC
>TRBJ2-7|.|.|TRBV1
CTSSQGTMGSQAYEQYF
TGCACCAGCAGCCAAGGCACTATGGGGAGTCAAGCCTACGAGCAGTACTTC
>TRBJ1-5|TRBD1|.|TRBV6-6
CASSGQGSHQPQHF
TGTGCCAGCAGTGGACAGGGGTCTCATCAGCCCCAGCATTTT
>TRBJ2-7|.|.|TRBV11-3
CASSRGRAASYEQYF
TGTGCCAGCAGCAGAGGGCGGGCCGCCTCCTACGAGCAGTACTTC
>TRBJ2-7|TRBD2|many|TRBV11-2
CASNVLWGTSDSYEQYF
TGTGCCAGCAACGTACTTTGGGGGACTAGCGACTCCTACGAGCAGTACTTC
>TRBJ2-1|.|.|TRBV15
CATSRGGRGNEQFF
TGTGCCACCAGCAGAGGCGGGCGGGGCAATGAGCAGTTCTTC